The clone carrying this T cell receptor (beta chain) appeared once. The entry originates in a study of T cell clonotyping in hematopoietic cell transplantation. Sequenced by immunoSEQ multiplex PCR; TCRdb stores in-frame clones only, minus some. This repertoire shows about 16,000 clones, 70% to 90% found once; its top ten account for 3.5% to 4.5%. In germline, CDR1 is MDHEN, CDR2 SYDVKM. This CDR3 has 15 amino acids. V was shortened by 5 bases and J by 0 bases, with 14 bases between the two germline ends. Sequencing was done on a sample of peripheral blood mononuclear cells. This chain connects TRBV28 to TRBJ2-7; a weak D match, TRBD2 (6 bases). The clonotype originates from a woman in her thirties or forties in good health. Some clones in this sample may be carry-over from other donors' samples. CDR3 nucleotide sequence: TGTGCCAGCAGTCCCCCGGGGGACCTCTCCTACGAGCAGTACTTC. Protein sequence: CASSPPGDLSYEQYF.